Presented here are 20 T cell receptor beta chains from one specimen sequenced in a study of memory CD8 T cells in hepatitis C reinfection. Method: immunoSEQ multiplex PCR; TCRdb's copy keeps in-frame clones and lacks some. The sample lists approximately 52,000 clones, roughly 89% occurring once. Time point denoted: pre-reinfection, 55 to 20 weeks before reinfection detection. Sorted cells were sequenced directly ex vivo without any in vitro expansion. The source material was naive CD8+ T cells sorted from blood. The receptors come from a man in his late teens or twenties with hepatitis C virus infection.

J is TRBJ2-1 and V is TRBV5-4; TRBD2 aligns across 11 bases. The V segment lost 5 bases and the J segment 8 bases; nucleotides outside the gene matches: 9. The CDR3 runs 15 residues. Germline V gene sequence: CDR1 SGHNT, CDR2 YYREEE (reference sequence). The CDR3 nucleotides are TGTGCCAGCAGATTTAGCGGGGGGGCGGGTTATGAGCAGTTCTTC. Its protein product is CASRFSGGAGYEQFF.

The chain carries TRBV6-1 and TRBJ2-3, with 13 bases that match TRBD2. The trim removed 2 bases at V and 3 bases at J, leaving 11 bases unmatched. Germline V gene sequence: CDR1 MNHNS, CDR2 SASEGT. The CDR3 covers 19 residues. CDR3 coding DNA: TGTGCCAGCAGTGAAAACACACTAGCGGGAGGGCTTGGGACAGATACGCAGTATTTT. This sequence encodes CASSENTLAGGLGTDTQYF.

The chain links TRBV2 to TRBJ2-1; 9 bases are a match to TRBD2. The CDR3 spans 17 residues. In germline, CDR1 is SNHLY, CDR2 FYNNEI. V trimming: 3 bases; J trimming: 3 bases; junction bases outside the gene matches: 9. CDR3 region: CASSDGRLAEIYNEQFF. Written as DNA, the CDR3 is TGTGCCAGCAGTGATGGGCGACTAGCGGAGATCTACAATGAGCAGTTCTTC. Using reference TRBV2 and TRBJ2-1 for the parts outside the CDR3, the full variable domain is EPEVTQTPSHQVTQMGQEVILRCVPISNHLYFYWYRQILGQKVEFLVSFYNNEISEKSEIFDDQFSVERPDGSNFTLKIRSTKLEDSAMYFCASSDGRLAEIYNEQFFGPGTRLTVL.

The V call is TRBV10-3, the J call TRBJ2-7, with D uncertain. Germline V CDR1 and CDR2: ENHRY, SYGVKD. CDR3 length: 13 amino acids. The V end lost 10 bases, the J end lost 2 bases, and 15 bases lay between the germline ends. This chain's CDR3 is CATVSLLTYEQYF. The DNA of the CDR3 is TGTGCCACCGTTAGCCTGCTTACCTACGAGCAGTACTTC.

The rearrangement uses TRBV25-1 and TRBJ2-1; 9 nucleotides line up with TRBD1. From germline, CDR1 is MGHDK and CDR2 SYGVNS. The CDR3 covers 15 residues. V lost 3 bases and J lost 7; bases outside the gene matches: 7. The CDR3 DNA sequence: TGTGCCAGCAGTGACCCGGGACAGGGTTTGAATGAGCAGTTCTTC. The encoded protein is CASSDPGQGLNEQFF. Full variable domain (outside the CDR3, taken from reference TRBV25-1 and TRBJ2-1): EADIYQTPRYLVIGTGKKITLECSQTMGHDKMYWYQQDPGMELHLIHYSYGVNSTEKGDLSSESTVSRIRTEHFPLTLESARPSHTSQYLCASSDPGQGLNEQFFGPGTRLTVL.

V is TRBV28 and J is TRBJ2-7, with 7 bases lining up with TRBD1. Germline V lookup: CDR1 MDHEN, CDR2 SYDVKM. V shed 8 bases, J shed 2 bases, and the junction held 3 bases outside the gene matches. The length of the CDR3 is 12 residues. CDR3 sequence: CASSQGAYEQYV. DNA of the CDR3: TGTGCCAGCTCCCAGGGGGCCTACGAGCAGTACGTC.

This rearrangement joins TRBV14 to TRBJ2-7; 8 bases match TRBD2. The CDR3 is 17 residues long. V lost 0 bases, J lost 5 bases, and 12 bases stayed unmatched. Germline CDR1 is SGHDN and CDR2 is FVKESK. The CDR3 coding sequence is TGTGCCAGCAGCCAAGATCGAGGAGTAGCGGGGTTAAACGAGCAGTACGTC. Its translation is CASSQDRGVAGLNEQYV.

This chain connects TRBV5-8 to TRBJ1-1; 9 positions agree with TRBD1. Germline CDR1 SGHTS, CDR2 YDEGEE. This CDR3 contains 14 residues. With 4 bases clipped from V and 4 bases from J, the junction kept 5 bases outside the gene matches. The CDR3 DNA follows: TGTGCCAGCAGCCCCGGACAGGGGATCACTGAAGCTTTCTTT. Translation: CASSPGQGITEAFF.

Comments on this clone: The same CDR3 is also encoded by other DNA sequences in this sample. The chain couples TRBV6-5 to TRBJ1-2; the D gene is possibly TRBD1 (6 bases). V lost 6 bases to trimming and J lost 7 bases, with 12 bases between them. This CDR3 spans 12 amino acids. Germline assignment: CDR1 MNHEY and CDR2 SVGAGI. DNA of the CDR3: TGTGCCAGCAGCGACAGGCTTGGTGGCTACACCTTC. This translates into CASSDRLGGYTF.

V is TRBV19 and J is TRBJ1-1; the D gene is possibly TRBD1 (5 bases). This CDR3 comprises 14 residues. The V end was cut by 5 bases, the J end by 1 base, with 11 bases between. CDR1 and CDR2 (germline): LNHDA, SQIVND (reference sequence). The DNA for the CDR3 is TGTGCCAGTAGTCCCCGGGGGGGGAACACTGAAGCTTTCTTT. The encoded protein is CASSPRGGNTEAFF.

The V and J genes are TRBV28 and TRBJ1-1, with 10 bases aligning to TRBD1. V trimming: 2 bases; J trimming: 0 bases; junction bases outside the gene matches: 18. The CDR3 has 21 residues. Germline values: CDR1 MDHEN, CDR2 SYDVKM. The CDR3 here is CASSLTPGQGPQLAMNTEAFF. CDR3 DNA sequence: TGTGCCAGCAGTTTAACGCCGGGACAGGGGCCGCAATTAGCCATGAACACTGAAGCTTTCTTT.

The chain recombines TRBV11-2 with TRBJ1-4; D is ambiguous. CDR1 SGHAT and CDR2 FQNNGV come from the germline V gene. This CDR3 region has 13 residues. V lost 5 bases to trimming and J lost 8 bases, with 12 bases between them. For the CDR3, the DNA is TGTGCCAGCAGCCCACACACCGGGGAAAAACTGTTTTTT. Translation: CASSPHTGEKLFF.

This chain joins TRBV27 and TRBJ1-5; D is possibly TRBD1 (6 bases). V was clipped by 4 bases and J by 1 base, with 8 bases between them. CDR3 length equals 14 residues. Looked up from germline, CDR1 is MNHEY and CDR2 is SMNVEV (reference sequence). The CDR3 here is CASSSGVSNQPQHF. CDR3 nucleotide sequence: TGTGCCAGCAGTTCAGGGGTCAGCAATCAGCCCCAGCATTTT.

The gene calls are TRBV10-3 and TRBJ1-1; possibly TRBD1 for D (6 bases). The CDR3 sequence is 15 residues long. Per germline, CDR1 ENHRY and CDR2 SYGVKD. V lost 3 bases and J 4 bases, leaving 15 bases between the germline ends. The CDR3 sequence is CAISEVGGGSTEAFF. CDR3 nucleotides: TGTGCCATCAGTGAAGTCGGGGGCGGGAGCACTGAAGCTTTCTTT.

The V gene is TRBV15, the J gene TRBJ2-3; D might be TRBD2 (5 bases). Germline CDR1 reads LNHNV; CDR2 reads YYDKDF (reference sequence). The CDR3 contains 16 residues. Trimming cost V 0 bases and J 2 bases, with 12 bases left between them. The CDR3 reads CATSRDLAEVTDTQYF. DNA of the CDR3: TGTGCCACCAGCAGAGATCTCGCGGAGGTCACAGATACGCAGTATTTT.

This clone occurred a few times. The chain uses TRBV5-4 and TRBJ2-3, with 9 nucleotides matching TRBD2. Per the germline V gene, CDR1 is SGHNT and CDR2 is YYREEE (reference sequence). CDR3 length: 15 amino acids. The junction had 5 bases not matched to a gene; V was cut back by 4 bases and J by 2 bases. CDR3 sequence (DNA): TGTGCCAGCAGCCCGAGCGGGGGGACCACAGATACGCAGTATTTT. Translating gives CASSPSGGTTDTQYF. The entire variable domain, with the rest obtained from reference TRBV5-4 and TRBJ2-3, is as follows: ETGVTQSPTHLIKTRGQQVTLRCSSQSGHNTVSWYQQALGQGPQFIFQYYREEENGRGNFPPRFSGLQFPNYSSELNVNALELDDSALYLCASSPSGGTTDTQYFGPGTRLTVL.

V and J are TRBV19 and TRBJ2-7; D unclear. The V end was cut by 4 bases, the J end by 0 bases, with 10 bases between. The CDR3 consists of 14 residues. CDR1 and CDR2 (germline): LNHDA, SQIVND (reference sequence). The CDR3 region is CASSTNSYSYEQYF. The CDR3 DNA sequence: TGTGCCAGTAGTACGAACTCCTACTCCTACGAGCAGTACTTC.

In this sample, this clone turned up once. The germline gene is not matched at one end of the junction; a read error may be the cause. V usage is TRBV27 and J usage is TRBJ2-2; no reliable D call. The CDR3 has 12 residues. CDR1 is MNHEY, CDR2 SMNVEV, per germline (reference sequence). The CDR3 DNA is TGTGCCAGCAGTTCCAACATCGGGGAGCTGTTTTTT. Amino acids: CASSSNIGELFF.

The chain is built from TRBV4-1 and TRBJ1-1; 8 nucleotides align to TRBD1. This CDR3 comprises 15 residues. The V gene end was trimmed by 4 bases and the J gene end by 1 base; junction bases not matched to a gene: 5. Germline CDR1 MGHRA, CDR2 YSYEKL. CDR3 nucleotide sequence: TGCGCCAGCAGCCGAGGACAGGGAGGGAACACTGAAGCTTTCTTT. It yields the protein CASSRGQGGNTEAFF.

The chain uses TRBV2 and TRBJ1-5; D is perhaps TRBD1 (5 bases). From germline, CDR1 is SNHLY and CDR2 FYNNEI. V lost 3 bases and J lost 0, with 15 bases in between. CDR3 size: 17 residues. The CDR3 spells CASSDSRVALSNQPQHF. The DNA for the CDR3 is TGTGCCAGCAGTGACTCCAGGGTGGCACTTAGCAATCAGCCCCAGCATTTT.